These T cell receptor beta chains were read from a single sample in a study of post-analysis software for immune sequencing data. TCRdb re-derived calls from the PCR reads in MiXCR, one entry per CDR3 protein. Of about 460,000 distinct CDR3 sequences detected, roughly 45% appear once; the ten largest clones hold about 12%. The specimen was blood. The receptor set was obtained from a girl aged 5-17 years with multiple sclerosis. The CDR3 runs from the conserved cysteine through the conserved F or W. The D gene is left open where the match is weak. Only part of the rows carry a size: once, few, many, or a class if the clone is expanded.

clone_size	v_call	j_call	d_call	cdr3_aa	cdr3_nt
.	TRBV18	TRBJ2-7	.	CASSPRARQGDEQYF	TGTGCCAGCTCACCAAGAGCAAGGCAAGGGGACGAGCAGTACTTC
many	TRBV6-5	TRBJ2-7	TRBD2	CASSQGGVAYYEQYF	TGTGCCAGCAGTCAGGGAGGGGTGGCTTACTACGAGCAGTACTTC
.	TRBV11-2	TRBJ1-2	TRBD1	CASSSLYRTGGVYGYTF	TGTGCCAGCAGCTCCCTTTACCGGACAGGGGGCGTCTATGGCTACACCTTC
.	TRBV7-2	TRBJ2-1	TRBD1	CASSVSWDSRLSYNEQFF	TGTGCCAGCAGCGTAAGCTGGGACAGCCGTCTCTCCTACAATGAGCAGTTCTTC
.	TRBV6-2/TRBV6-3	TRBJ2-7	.	CASSYSDFGVPYEQYF	TGTGCCAGCAGTTACTCGGATTTTGGGGTCCCCTACGAGCAGTACTTC
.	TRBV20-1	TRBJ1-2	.	CSARVLTDTNYGYTF	TGCAGTGCTAGGGTATTAACGGACACTAACTATGGCTACACCTTC
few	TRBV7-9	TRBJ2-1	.	CASSPPAGHYNEQFF	TGTGCCAGCAGCCCGCCGGCAGGGCATTACAATGAGCAGTTCTTC
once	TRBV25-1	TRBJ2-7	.	CASREGDSRDLLMDEQYF	TGTGCCAGCAGGGAAGGGGACAGTCGGGACTTACTGATGGACGAGCAGTACTTC
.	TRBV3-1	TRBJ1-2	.	CASSQESVGYTF	TGTGCCAGCAGCCAAGAGTCAGTTGGCTACACCTTC
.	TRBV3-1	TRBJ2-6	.	CASSHLGPTGSGANVLTF	TGTGCCAGCAGCCATCTAGGCCCGACGGGATCTGGGGCCAACGTCCTGACTTTC
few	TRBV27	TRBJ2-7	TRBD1	CASSLSRVRTGTYEQYF	TGTGCCAGCAGTTTATCGAGGGTCCGGACAGGGACCTACGAGCAGTACTTC
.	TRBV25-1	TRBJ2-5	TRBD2	CASSEYRGGEETQYF	TGTGCCAGCAGTGAATATAGGGGAGGGGAAGAGACCCAGTACTTC
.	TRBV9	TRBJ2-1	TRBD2	CASSLGLAGSNEQFF	TGTGCCAGCAGCCTGGGACTAGCGGGGAGTAATGAGCAGTTCTTC
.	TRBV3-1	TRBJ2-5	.	CASSPGADPKNEQYF	TGTGCCAGCAGCCCGGGGGCAGACCCCAAGAATGAGCAGTACTTC
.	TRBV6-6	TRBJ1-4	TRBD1	CASSYAGQGNEKLFF	TGTGCCAGCAGTTACGCGGGACAGGGAAATGAAAAACTGTTTTTT
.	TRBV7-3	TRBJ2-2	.	CASSSNRDTGELFF	TGTGCCAGCAGCTCGAACAGGGACACCGGGGAGCTGTTTTTT
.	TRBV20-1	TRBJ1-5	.	CSAYPGLFNQPQHF	TGCAGTGCTTACCCCGGACTGTTCAATCAGCCCCAGCATTTT
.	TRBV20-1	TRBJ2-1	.	CSARVRHTTVSYNEQFF	TGCAGTGCTAGAGTAAGGCACACCACCGTCTCCTACAATGAGCAGTTCTTC
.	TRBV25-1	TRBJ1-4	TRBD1	CASSESGDRGNEKRFF	TGTGCCAGCAGTGAATCGGGGGACAGGGGGAATGAAAAACGGTTTTTT
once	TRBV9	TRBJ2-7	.	CASSTGLPHEQYF	TGTGCCAGCAGCACGGGACTTCCCCACGAGCAGTACTTC
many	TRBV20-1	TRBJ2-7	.	CSARVPRLQAYEQYF	TGCAGTGCTAGAGTTCCGCGACTCCAAGCCTACGAGCAGTACTTC
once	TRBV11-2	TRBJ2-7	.	CASRLEEPNYEQYF	TGTGCCAGCAGACTCGAGGAGCCGAACTACGAGCAGTACTTC
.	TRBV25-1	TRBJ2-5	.	CASSEWASQETQYF	TGTGCCAGCAGTGAATGGGCGTCCCAAGAGACCCAGTACTTC
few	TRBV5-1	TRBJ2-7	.	CASSFRPGLRNYEQYF	TGCGCCAGCAGCTTCAGGCCTGGCCTTCGGAATTACGAGCAGTACTTC
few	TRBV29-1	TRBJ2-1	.	CSGHRGNWDEQFF	TGCAGCGGGCACCGGGGGAATTGGGATGAGCAGTTCTTC
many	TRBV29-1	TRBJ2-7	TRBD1	CSATDRGRYEQYF	TGCAGCGCCACTGACAGGGGGAGGTACGAGCAGTACTTC
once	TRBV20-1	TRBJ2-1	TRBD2	CSAREQSGVLHNEQFF	TGCAGTGCTAGAGAACAGAGCGGGGTGCTCCACAATGAGCAGTTCTTC
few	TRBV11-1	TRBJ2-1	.	CASSLARASNEQFF	TGTGCCAGCAGCTTAGCGCGGGCTAGCAATGAGCAGTTCTTC
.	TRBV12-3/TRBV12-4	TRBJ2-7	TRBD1	CASSPTGGGEQYF	TGTGCCAGCAGTCCGACAGGGGGCGGCGAGCAGTACTTC
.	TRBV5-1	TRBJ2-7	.	CASSLAGGQPYEQYF	TGCGCCAGCAGCTTGGCCGGGGGACAGCCCTACGAGCAGTACTTC
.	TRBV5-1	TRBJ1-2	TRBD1	CASSLLFGDRGFHGYTF	TGCGCCAGCAGCTTGCTCTTCGGCGACAGGGGGTTTCATGGCTACACCTTC
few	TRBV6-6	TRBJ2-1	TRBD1	CASSGTGDANEQFF	TGTGCCAGCAGTGGGACAGGAGATGCCAATGAGCAGTTCTTC
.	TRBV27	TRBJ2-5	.	CASSLRRAFSVEQYF	TGTGCCAGCAGTTTACGGAGGGCCTTCTCGGTAGAGCAGTACTTC
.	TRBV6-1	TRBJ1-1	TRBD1	CASSLGQISPLNTEAFF	TGTGCCAGCAGCTTGGGACAGATTAGCCCCCTGAACACTGAAGCTTTCTTT
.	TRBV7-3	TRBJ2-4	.	CASSLVGRGAKNIQYF	TGTGCCAGCAGCTTAGTTGGCCGAGGGGCCAAAAACATTCAGTACTTC